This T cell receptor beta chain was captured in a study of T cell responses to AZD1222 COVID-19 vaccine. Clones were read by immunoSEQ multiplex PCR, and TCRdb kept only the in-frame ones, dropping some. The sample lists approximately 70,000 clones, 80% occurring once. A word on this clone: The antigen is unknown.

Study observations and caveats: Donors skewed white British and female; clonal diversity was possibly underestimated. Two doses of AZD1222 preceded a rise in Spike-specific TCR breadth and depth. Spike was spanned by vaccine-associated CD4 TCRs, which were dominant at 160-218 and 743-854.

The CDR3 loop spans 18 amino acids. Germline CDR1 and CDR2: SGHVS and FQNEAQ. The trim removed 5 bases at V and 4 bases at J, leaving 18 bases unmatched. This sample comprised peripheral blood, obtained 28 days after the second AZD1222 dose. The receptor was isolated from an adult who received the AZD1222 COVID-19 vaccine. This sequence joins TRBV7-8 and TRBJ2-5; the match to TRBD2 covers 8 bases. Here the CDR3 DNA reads TGTGCCAGCAGCCCATCTAAGTCGGGGGGGCGGGGAAGAGAGACCCAGTACTTC. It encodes CASSPSKSGGRGRETQYF.